The clone carrying this T cell receptor (beta chain) appeared once. With V trimmed by 6 bases and J by 5 bases, 8 bases remained unmatched. The germline CDR1 and CDR2 sequences are LGHDT and YNNKEL (reference sequence). The CDR3 contains 15 residues. The data originate from a study of blood T cell repertoires in COVID-19. Some clones are missing from TCRdb's copy, which holds only in-frame ones; the method was immunoSEQ multiplex PCR. The sample has approximately 120,000 clones, about 82% seen once. Specimen: peripheral blood. The J gene is TRBJ2-7, the V gene TRBV3-1 (or the pseudogene TRBV3-2), with 12 nucleotides matching TRBD2. The sequence was obtained from a human donor in a cohort sampled during active COVID-19. CDR3 protein: CASSPTSGRVNEQYF. The CDR3 DNA is TGTGCCAGCAGTCCGACTAGCGGGAGAGTCAACGAGCAGTACTTC.